The next 3 T cell receptor beta chains were all read from a single sample in a study of shared clonotypes between healthy human individuals. The method was immunoSEQ multiplex PCR; TCRdb's version includes in-frame clones alone and lacks a portion of them. This sample yields approximately 980,000 clones, of which approximately 80% are seen a single time; about 1.5% belongs to the top ten. The specimen was memory CD4+ T cells sorted from blood. Subset specified: CD45RA-negative fraction. These receptors were collected from a young man in good health.

This sequence joins TRBV7-2 and TRBJ2-3, with 7 bases identical to TRBD2. Losses at the gene ends were 4 bases for V and 4 bases for J; bases not matched to a gene: 8. The CDR3 is made up of 15 amino acids. The germline CDR1 and CDR2 sequences are SGHTA and FQGNSA. The CDR3 loop reads CASSSVTSWSDTQYF. The DNA for the CDR3 is TGTGCCAGCAGCTCCGTGACTAGCTGGTCAGATACGCAGTATTTT.

This sequence joins TRBV7-8 and TRBJ2-5, with D perhaps matching TRBD2 (5 bases). From germline, CDR1 is SGHVS and CDR2 FQNEAQ. V was shortened by 4 bases and J by 4 bases, with 10 bases between the two germline ends. The CDR3 is 13 amino acids. The CDR3 coding sequence is TGTGCCAGCAGCTCCGCGGGTTCAGAGACCCAGTACTTC. It is translated as CASSSAGSETQYF.

There are a few counts of this clone. This chain joins TRBV6-6 and TRBJ2-3, with a possible D match to TRBD1 (6 bases). CDR3 length: 11 residues. CDR1 is MNHNY, CDR2 SVGAGI, per germline (reference sequence). The ends were cut back, 6 bases at V and 10 bases at J, with 11 bases in the middle. Here the CDR3 reads CASSHQGSQYF. DNA of the CDR3: TGTGCCAGCAGCCACCAGGGGTCGCAGTATTTT.